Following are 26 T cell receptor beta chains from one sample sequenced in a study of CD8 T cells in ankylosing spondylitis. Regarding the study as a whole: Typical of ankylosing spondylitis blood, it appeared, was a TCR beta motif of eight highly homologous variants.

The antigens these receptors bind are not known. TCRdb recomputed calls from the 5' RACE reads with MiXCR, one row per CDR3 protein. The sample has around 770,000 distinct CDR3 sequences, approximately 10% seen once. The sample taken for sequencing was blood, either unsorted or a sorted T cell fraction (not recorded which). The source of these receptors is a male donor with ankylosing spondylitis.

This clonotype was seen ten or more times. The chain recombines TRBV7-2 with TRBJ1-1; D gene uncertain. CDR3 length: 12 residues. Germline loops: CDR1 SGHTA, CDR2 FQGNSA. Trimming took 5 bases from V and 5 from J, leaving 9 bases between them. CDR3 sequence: CASSRRGTEAFF. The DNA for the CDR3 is TGTGCCAGCAGCCGACGTGGAACTGAAGCTTTCTTT.

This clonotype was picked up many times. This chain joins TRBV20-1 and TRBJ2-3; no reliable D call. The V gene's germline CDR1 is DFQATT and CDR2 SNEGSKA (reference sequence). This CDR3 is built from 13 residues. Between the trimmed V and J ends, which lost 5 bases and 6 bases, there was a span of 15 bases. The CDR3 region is CSAPLVGMDTQYF. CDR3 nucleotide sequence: TGCAGTGCTCCTTTGGTGGGGATGGATACGCAGTATTTT.

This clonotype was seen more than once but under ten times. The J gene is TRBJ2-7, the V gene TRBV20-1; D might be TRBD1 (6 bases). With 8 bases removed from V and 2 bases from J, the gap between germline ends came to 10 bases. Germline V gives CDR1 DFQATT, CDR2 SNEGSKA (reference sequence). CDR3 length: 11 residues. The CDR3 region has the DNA TGCAGTACAGGGTTGACCTACGAGCAGTACTTC. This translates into CSTGLTYEQYF.

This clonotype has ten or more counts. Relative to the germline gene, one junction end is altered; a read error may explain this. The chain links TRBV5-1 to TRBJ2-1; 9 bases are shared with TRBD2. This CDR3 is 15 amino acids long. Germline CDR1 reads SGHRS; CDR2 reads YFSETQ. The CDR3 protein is CASSPGLAAYNEQFF. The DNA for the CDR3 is TGTGCCAGCAGCCCGGGACTAGCAGCCTACAATGAGCAGTTCTTC.

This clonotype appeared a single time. CDR3 protein: CASSFNSNTEAFF. In nucleotides, the CDR3 is TGTGCCAGCAGCTTTAATTCGAACACTGAAGCTTTCTTT. This chain uses TRBV7-6 with TRBJ1-1; no definite D call. V was cut by 3 bases and J by 1 base, with 6 bases left in between. CDR3 size: 13 residues. The V gene's germline CDR1 is SGHVS and CDR2 FNYEAQ.

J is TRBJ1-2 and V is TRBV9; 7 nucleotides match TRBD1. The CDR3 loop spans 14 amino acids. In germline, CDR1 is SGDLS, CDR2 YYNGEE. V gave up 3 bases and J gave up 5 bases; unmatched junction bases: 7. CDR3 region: CASSGMTGRYGYTF. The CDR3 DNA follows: TGTGCCAGCAGCGGCATGACAGGGAGGTATGGCTACACCTTC.

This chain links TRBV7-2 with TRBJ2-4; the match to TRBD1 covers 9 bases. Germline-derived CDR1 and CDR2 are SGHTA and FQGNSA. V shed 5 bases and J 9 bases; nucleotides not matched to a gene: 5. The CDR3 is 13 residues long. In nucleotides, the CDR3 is TGTGCCAGCAGCCAGGACAGGGGTGGCATTCAGTACTTC. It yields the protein CASSQDRGGIQYF.

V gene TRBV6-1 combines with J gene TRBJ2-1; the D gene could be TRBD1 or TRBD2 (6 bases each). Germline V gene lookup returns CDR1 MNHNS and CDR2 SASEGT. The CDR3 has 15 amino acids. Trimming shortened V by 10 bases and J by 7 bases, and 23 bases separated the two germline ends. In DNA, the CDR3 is TGTGCCACCTCTAGGTTGGGGGGCCAGTGGAATGAGCAGTTCTTC. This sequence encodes CATSRLGGQWNEQFF.

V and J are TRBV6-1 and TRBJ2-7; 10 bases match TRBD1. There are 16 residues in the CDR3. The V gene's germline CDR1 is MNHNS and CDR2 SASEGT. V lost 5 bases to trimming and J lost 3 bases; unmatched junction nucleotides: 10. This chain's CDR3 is CASSQLTGGLDYEQYF. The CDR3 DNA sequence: TGTGCCAGCAGTCAACTGACAGGGGGCCTAGACTACGAGCAGTACTTC.

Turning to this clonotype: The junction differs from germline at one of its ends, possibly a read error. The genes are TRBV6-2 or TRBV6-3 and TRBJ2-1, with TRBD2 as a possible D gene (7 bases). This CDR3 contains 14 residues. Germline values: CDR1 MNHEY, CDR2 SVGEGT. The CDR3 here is CAGRGSGIYNEQFF. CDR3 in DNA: TGTGCCGGCAGGGGAAGCGGGATATACAATGAGCAGTTCTTC.

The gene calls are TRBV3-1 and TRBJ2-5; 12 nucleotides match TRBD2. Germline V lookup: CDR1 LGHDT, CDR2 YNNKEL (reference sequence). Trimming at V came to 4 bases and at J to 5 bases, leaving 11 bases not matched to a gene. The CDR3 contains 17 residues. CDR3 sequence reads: CASSPRLAGVARETQYF. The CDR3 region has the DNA TGTGCCAGCAGCCCTCGACTAGCGGGGGTTGCTAGGGAGACCCAGTACTTC.

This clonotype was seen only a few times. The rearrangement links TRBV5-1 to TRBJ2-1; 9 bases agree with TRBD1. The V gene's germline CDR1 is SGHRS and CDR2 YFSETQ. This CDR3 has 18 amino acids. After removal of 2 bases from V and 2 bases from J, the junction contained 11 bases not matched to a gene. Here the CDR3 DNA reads TGCGCCAGCAGCTTAAACTCCCCCGGGACAGGGACCTACAATGAGCAGTTCTTC. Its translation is CASSLNSPGTGTYNEQFF.

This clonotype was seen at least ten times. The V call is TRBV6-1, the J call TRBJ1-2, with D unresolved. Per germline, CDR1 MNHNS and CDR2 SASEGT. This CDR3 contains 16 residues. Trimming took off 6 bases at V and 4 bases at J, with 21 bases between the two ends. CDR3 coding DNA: TGTGCCAGCAGCCGGGGTAAGGAGGGATCAAGCTATGGCTACACCTTC. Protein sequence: CASSRGKEGSSYGYTF.

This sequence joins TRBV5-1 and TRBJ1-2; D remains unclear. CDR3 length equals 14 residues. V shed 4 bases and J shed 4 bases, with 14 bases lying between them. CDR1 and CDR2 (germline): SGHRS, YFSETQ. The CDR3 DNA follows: TGCGCCAGCAGCACCCCGGGAGAGGTCTATGGCTACACCTTC. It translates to CASSTPGEVYGYTF.

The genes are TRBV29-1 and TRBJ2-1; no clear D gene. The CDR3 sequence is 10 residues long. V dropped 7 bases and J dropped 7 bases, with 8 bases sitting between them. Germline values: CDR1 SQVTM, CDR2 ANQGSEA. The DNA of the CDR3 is TGCAGCGACGCGAGGAATGAGCAGTTCTTC. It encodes CSDARNEQFF.

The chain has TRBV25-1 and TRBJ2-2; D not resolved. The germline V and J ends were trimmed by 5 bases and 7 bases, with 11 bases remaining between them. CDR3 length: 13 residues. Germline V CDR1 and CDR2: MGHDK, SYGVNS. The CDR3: CASSRRVIGELFF. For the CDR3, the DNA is TGTGCCAGCAGTCGCCGGGTGATCGGGGAGCTGTTTTTT.

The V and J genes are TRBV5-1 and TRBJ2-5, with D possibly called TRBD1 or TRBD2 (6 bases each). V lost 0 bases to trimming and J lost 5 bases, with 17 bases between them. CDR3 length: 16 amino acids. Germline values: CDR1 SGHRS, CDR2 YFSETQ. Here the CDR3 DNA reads TGCGCCAGCAGCTTGGCCCCAGGGGTAGCGGAGGAGACCCAGTACTTC. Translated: CASSLAPGVAEETQYF.

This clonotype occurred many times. The CDR3 loop reads CASSLAGNSYNEQFF. The CDR3 region has the DNA TGTGCCAGCAGCTTAGCAGGGAACTCCTACAATGAGCAGTTCTTC. The V gene is TRBV7-2, the J gene TRBJ2-1; D not resolved. In germline, CDR1 is SGHTA, CDR2 FQGNSA. Trimming shortened V by 0 bases and J by 0 bases, and 6 bases separated the two germline ends. This CDR3 is 15 amino acids long.

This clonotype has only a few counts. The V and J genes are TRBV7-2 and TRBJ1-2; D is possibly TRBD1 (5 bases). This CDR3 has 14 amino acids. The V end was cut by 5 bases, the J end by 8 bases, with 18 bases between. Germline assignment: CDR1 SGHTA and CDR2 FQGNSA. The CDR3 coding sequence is TGTGCCAGCAGCGTTGATGGGGCCACGGGAGGCTACACCTTC. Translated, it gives CASSVDGATGGYTF.

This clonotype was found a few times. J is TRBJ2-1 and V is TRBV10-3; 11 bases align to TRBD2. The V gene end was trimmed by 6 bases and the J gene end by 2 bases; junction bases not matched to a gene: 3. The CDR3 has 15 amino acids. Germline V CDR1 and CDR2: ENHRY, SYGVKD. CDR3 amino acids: CAISRLAGTYNEQFF. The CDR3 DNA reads TGTGCCATCAGCAGACTAGCGGGGACCTACAATGAGCAGTTCTTC.

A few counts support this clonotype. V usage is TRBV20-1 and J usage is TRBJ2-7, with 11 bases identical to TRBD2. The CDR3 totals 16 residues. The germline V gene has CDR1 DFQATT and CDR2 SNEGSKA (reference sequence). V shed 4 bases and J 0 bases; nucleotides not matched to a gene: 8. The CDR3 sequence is CSATGTSGFSSYEQYF. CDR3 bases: TGCAGTGCTACTGGGACTAGCGGTTTCAGCTCCTACGAGCAGTACTTC.

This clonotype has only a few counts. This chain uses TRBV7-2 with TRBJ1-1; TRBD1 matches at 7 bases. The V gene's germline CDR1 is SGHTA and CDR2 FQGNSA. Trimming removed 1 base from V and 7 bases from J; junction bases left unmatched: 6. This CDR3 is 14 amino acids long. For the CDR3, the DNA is TGTGCCAGCAGCTTAGAACTATACAGGGGTGAAGCTTTCTTT. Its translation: CASSLELYRGEAFF.

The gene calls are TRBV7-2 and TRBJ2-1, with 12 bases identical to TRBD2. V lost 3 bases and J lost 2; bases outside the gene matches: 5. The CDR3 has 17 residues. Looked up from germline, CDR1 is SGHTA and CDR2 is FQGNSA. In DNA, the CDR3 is TGTGCCAGCAGCTTGAGGACTAGCGGGGCCGCCTACAATGAGCAGTTCTTC. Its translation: CASSLRTSGAAYNEQFF.

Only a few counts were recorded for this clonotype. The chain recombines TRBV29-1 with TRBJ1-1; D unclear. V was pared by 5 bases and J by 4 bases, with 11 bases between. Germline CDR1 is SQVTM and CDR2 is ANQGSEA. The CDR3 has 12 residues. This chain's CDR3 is CSVPPTGTEAFF. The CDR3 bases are TGCAGCGTTCCACCTACGGGCACTGAAGCTTTCTTT. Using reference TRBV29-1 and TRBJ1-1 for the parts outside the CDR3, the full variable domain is SAVISQKPSRDICQRGTSLTIQCQVDSQVTMMFWYRQQPGQSLTLIATANQGSEATYESGFVIDKFPISRPNLTFSTLTVSNMSPEDSSIYLCSVPPTGTEAFFGQGTRLTVV.

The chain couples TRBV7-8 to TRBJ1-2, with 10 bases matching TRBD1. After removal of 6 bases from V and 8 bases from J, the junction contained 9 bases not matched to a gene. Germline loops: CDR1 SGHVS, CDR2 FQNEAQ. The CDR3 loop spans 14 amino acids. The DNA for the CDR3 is TGTGCCAGCAGACCTAGGACAGGGGGTGGAGGCTACACCTTC. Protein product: CASRPRTGGGGYTF.

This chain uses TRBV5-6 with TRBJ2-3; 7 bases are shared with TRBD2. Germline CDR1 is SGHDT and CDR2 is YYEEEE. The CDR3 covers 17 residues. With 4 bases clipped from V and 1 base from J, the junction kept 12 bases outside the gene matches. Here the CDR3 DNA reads TGTGCCAGCAGCCCTTTAGCGGGTGGAGCACGCACAGATACGCAGTATTTT. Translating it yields CASSPLAGGARTDTQYF.